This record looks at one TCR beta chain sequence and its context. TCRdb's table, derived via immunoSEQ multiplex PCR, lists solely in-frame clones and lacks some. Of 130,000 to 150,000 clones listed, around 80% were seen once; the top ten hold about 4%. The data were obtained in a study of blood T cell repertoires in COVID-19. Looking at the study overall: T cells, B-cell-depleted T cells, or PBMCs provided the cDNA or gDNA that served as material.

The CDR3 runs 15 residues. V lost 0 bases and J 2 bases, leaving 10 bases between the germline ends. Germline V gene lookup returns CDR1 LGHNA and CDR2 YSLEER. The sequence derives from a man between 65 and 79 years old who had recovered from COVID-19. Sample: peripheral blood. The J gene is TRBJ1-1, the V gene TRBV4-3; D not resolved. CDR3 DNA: TGCGCCAGCAGCCAAGATCGTGGAGGAAACACTGAAGCTTTCTTT. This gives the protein CASSQDRGGNTEAFF.